This T cell receptor (beta chain) originates from a study of T cell repertoires in cytomegalovirus infection. At the level of the study: It was the public TCR beta signatures that indicated both CMV infection and matching HLA type. Whole-study findings and limits: Dominant in the ex vivo response were TCR beta clonotypes restricted by HLA-C and specific for CMV.

Remarks on this clonotype: The antigen is not known.

This CDR3 contains 15 residues. Germline CDR1 MNHEY, CDR2 SVGAGI. V dropped 2 bases and J dropped 3 bases, with 14 bases sitting between them. TCRdb reprocessed the reads via MiXCR and lists one record per CDR3 protein. The repertoire includes about 830,000 distinct CDR3 sequences, 32% of them detected once, and around an eighth sits in the top ten. The chain has TRBV6-5 and TRBJ2-7; tentatively, D is TRBD1 or TRBD2 (5 bases each). Sequences were derived from cultured CD8+ T cells from PBMCs, sampled from culture after CMV antigen stimulation. The sequence was collected from a human donor in good health (CMV status not recorded). Some clones in this sample may be carry-over from other donors' samples. CDR3 residues: CASSYDGWGNYEQYF. The CDR3 region has the DNA TGTGCCAGCAGTTACGACGGGTGGGGGAACTACGAGCAGTACTTC.